The sample holds one count of the clone carrying this TCR beta chain. The data originate from a study of cytomegalovirus exposure and HLA in healthy donors. Whole-study context: The early release's HLA-typed donors yielded about 85 million unique TCRs.

These donors, healthy bone marrow donors, were studied. The PCR made use of 60 Vbeta and 13 Jbeta primers. Measured with immunoSEQ multiplex PCR; TCRdb has only the in-frame clones, and not every one. The table records over 130,000 clones, around 78% of them present only once. Trimming pared 3 bases from V and 4 bases from J, leaving 12 bases between. This CDR3 comprises 14 residues. Germline loops: CDR1 MNHEY, CDR2 SMNVEV (reference sequence). The sequencing input was PBMCs. The V call is TRBV27, the J call TRBJ1-2; unclear D gene. The receptor's source is a woman aged 40 to 50 in good health and CMV-seropositive. The CDR3 DNA reads TGTGCCAGCAGTTTCCTACCTGGGAGCTATGGCTACACCTTC. It is translated as CASSFLPGSYGYTF.